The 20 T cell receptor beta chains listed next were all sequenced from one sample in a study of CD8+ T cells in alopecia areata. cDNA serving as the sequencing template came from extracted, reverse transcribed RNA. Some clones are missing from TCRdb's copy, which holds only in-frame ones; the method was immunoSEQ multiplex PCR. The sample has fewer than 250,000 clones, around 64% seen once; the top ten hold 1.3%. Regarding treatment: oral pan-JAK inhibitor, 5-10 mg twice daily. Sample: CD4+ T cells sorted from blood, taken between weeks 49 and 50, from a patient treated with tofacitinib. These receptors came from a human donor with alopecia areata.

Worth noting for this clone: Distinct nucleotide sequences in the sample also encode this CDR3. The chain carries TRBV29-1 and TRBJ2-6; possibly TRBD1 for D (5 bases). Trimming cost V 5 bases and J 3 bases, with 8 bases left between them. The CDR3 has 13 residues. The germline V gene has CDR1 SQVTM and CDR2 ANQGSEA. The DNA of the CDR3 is TGCAGCGTTTCCGACAGTGGGGCCAACGTCCTGACTTTC. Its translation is CSVSDSGANVLTF.

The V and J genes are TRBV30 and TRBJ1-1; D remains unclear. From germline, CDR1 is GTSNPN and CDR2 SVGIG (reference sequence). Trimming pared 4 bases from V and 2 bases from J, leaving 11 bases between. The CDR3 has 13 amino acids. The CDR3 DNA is TGTGCCTGGAAGGGTGTGAGAAACACTGAAGCTTTCTTT. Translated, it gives CAWKGVRNTEAFF.

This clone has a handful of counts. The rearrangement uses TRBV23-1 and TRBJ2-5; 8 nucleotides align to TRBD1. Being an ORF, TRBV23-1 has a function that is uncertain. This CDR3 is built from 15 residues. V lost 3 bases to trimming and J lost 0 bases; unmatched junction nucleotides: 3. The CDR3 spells CASSQRDRYQETQYF. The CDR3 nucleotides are TGCGCCAGCAGTCAGCGGGACAGGTACCAAGAGACCCAGTACTTC.

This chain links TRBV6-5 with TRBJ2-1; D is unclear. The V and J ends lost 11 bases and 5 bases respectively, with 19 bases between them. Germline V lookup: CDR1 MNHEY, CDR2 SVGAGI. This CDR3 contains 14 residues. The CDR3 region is CAAGSDATNNEQFF. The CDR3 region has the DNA TGTGCCGCAGGCTCGGACGCTACCAACAATGAGCAGTTCTTC.

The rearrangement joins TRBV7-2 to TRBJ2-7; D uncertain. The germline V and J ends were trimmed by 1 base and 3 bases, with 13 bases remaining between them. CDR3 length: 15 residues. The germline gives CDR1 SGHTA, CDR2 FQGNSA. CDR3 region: CASSLEANNLYEQYF. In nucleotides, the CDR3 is TGTGCCAGCAGCTTAGAGGCCAACAATCTCTACGAGCAGTACTTC.

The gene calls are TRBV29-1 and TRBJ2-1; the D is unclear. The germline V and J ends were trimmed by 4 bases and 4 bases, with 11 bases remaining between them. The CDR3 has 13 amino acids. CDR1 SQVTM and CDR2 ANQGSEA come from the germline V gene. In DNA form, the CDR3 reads TGCAGCGTTGGTCCAAGGTTATACAATGAGCAGTTCTTC. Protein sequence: CSVGPRLYNEQFF.

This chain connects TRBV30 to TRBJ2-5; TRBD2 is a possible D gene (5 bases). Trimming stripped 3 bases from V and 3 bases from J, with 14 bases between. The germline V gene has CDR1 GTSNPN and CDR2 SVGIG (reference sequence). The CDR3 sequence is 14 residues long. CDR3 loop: CAWRGARSEETQYF. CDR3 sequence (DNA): TGTGCCTGGAGGGGAGCGAGGAGCGAAGAGACCCAGTACTTC.

The CDR3 loop reads CASRPDRASGYTF. The CDR3 region has the DNA TGTGCCAGCAGACCCGACAGGGCGTCTGGCTACACCTTC. The chain recombines TRBV6-5 with TRBJ1-2; 7 bases align to TRBD1. CDR3 size: 13 residues. CDR1 and CDR2 from the germline V gene are MNHEY and SVGAGI. Trimming removed 6 bases from V and 7 bases from J; junction bases left unmatched: 8.

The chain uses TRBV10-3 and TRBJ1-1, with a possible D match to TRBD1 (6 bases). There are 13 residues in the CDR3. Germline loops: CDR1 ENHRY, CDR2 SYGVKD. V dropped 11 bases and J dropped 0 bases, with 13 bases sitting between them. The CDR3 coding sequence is TGTGCCGTTAACAGGGACATGAACACTGAAGCTTTCTTT. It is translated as CAVNRDMNTEAFF.

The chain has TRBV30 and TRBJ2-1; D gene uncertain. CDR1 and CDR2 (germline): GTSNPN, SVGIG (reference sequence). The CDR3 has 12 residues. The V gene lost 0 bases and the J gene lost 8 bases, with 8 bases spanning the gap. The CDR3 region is CAWSVKVDEQFF. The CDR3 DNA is TGTGCCTGGAGTGTGAAAGTAGATGAGCAGTTCTTC.

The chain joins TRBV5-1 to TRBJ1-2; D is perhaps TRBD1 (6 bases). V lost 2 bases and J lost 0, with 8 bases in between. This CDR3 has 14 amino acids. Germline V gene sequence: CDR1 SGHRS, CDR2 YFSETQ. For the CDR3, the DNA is TGCGCCAGCAGCTTCGGACAGCCTAACTATGGCTACACCTTC. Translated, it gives CASSFGQPNYGYTF.

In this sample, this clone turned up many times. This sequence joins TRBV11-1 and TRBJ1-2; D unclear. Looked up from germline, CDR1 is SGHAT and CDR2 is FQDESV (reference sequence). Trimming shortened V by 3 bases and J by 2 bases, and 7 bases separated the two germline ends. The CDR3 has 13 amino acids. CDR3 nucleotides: TGTGCCAGCAGCTTGGAGCACAACTATGGCTACACCTTC. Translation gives CASSLEHNYGYTF.

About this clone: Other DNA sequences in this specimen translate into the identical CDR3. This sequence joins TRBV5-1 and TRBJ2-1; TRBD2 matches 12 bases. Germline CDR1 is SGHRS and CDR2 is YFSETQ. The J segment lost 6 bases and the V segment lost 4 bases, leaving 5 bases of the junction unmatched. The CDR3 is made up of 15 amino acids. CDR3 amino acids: CASSPGLAGSNEQFF. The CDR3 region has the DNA TGCGCCAGCAGCCCGGGACTAGCGGGTTCCAATGAGCAGTTCTTC.

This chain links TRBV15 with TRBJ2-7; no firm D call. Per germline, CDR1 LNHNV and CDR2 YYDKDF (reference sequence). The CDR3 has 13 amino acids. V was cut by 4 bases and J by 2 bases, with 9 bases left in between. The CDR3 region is CATSTPPTYEQYF. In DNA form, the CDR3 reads TGTGCCACCAGCACCCCACCCACCTACGAGCAGTACTTC.

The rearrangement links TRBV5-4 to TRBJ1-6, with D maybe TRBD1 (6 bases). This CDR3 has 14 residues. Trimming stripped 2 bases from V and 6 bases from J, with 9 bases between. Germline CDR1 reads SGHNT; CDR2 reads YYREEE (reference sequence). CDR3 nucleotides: TGTGCCAGCAGCTTAGGACAGATTAATTCACCCCTCCACTTT. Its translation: CASSLGQINSPLHF.

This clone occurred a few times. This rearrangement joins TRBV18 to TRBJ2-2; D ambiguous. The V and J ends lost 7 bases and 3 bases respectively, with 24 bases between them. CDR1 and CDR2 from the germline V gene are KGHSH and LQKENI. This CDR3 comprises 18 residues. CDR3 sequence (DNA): TGTGCCAGCTTTAACCCAGTCCAGGCCGTGTACGACACCGGGGAGCTGTTTTTT. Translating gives CASFNPVQAVYDTGELFF. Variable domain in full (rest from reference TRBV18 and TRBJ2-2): NAGVMQNPRHLVRRRGQEARLRCSPMKGHSHVYWYRQLPEEGLKFMVYLQKENIIDESGMPKERFSAEFPKEGPSILRIQQVVRGDSAAYFCASFNPVQAVYDTGELFFGEGSRLTVL.

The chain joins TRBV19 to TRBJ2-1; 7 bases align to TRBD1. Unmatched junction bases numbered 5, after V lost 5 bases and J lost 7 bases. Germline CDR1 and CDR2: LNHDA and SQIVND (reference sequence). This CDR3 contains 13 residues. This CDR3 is CASSAHRGNEQFF. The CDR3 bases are TGTGCCAGTAGTGCCCACAGGGGAAATGAGCAGTTCTTC.

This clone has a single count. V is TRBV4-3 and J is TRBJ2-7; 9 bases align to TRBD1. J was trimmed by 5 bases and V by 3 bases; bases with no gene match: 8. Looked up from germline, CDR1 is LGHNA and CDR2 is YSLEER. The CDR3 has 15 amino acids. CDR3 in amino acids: CASSHPAGTGNEQYF. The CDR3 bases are TGCGCCAGCAGCCACCCTGCTGGGACAGGGAACGAGCAGTACTTC.

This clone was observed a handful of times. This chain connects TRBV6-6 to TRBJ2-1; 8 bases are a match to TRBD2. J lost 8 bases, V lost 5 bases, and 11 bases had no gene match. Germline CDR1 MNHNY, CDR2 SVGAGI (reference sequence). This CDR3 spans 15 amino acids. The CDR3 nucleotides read TGTGCCAGCAGTGCCCGGGGGGGCCTATTGGATGAGCAGTTCTTC. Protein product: CASSARGGLLDEQFF.

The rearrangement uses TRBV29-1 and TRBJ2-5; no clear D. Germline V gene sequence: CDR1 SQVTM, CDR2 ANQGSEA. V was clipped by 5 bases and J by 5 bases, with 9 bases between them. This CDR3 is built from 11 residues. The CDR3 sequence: CSVLLGETQYF. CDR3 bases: TGCAGCGTTCTGCTGGGGGAGACCCAGTACTTC.